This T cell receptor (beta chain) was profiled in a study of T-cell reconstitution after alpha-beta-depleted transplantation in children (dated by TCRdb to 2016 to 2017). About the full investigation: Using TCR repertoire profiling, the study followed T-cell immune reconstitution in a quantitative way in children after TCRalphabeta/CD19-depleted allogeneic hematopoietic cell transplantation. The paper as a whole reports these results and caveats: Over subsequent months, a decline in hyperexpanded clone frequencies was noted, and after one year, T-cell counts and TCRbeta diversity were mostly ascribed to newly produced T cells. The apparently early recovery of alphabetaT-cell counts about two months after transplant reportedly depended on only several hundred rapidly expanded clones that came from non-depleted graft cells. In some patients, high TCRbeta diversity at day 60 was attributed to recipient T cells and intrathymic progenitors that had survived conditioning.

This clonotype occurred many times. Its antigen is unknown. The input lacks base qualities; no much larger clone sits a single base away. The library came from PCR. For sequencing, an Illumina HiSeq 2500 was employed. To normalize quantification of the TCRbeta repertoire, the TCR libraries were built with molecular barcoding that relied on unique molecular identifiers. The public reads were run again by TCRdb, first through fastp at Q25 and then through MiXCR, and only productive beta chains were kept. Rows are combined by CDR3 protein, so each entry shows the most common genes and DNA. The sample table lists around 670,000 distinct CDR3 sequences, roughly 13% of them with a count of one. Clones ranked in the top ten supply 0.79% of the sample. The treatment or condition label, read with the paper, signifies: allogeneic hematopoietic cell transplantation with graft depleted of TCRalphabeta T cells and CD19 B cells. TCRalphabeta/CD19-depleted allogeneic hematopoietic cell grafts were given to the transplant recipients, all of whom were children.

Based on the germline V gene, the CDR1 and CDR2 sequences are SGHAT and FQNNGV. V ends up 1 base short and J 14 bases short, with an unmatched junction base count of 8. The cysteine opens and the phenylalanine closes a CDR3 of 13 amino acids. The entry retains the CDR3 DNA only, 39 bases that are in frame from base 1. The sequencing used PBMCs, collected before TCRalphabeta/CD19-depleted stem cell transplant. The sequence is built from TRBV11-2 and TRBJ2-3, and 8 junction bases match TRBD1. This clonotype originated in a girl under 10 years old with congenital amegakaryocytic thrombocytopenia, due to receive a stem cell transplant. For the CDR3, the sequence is CASSLVDRVYGYF. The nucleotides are TGTGCCAGCAGCTTAGTGGACAGGGTCTATGGGTATTTT.